The clone carrying this T cell receptor beta chain has a handful of counts. As yet, its antigen is unknown. Sorting of PBMCs yielded the CD4+ and CD8+ T cells. Trimming at V came to 0 bases and at J to 6 bases, leaving 0 bases not matched to a gene. The germline V gene encodes CDR1 SGHRS and CDR2 YFSETQ. CDR3 length: 13 residues. This sample was included in a study of CD8+ T cells in alopecia areata. Study results and caveats: Sharing of TCRs across patients appeared less clear than in mice, possibly for HLA-related reasons. Affected scalp, especially in alopecia totalis/universalis, had a higher clonality than normal scalp did.

Extraction of RNA preceded its reverse transcription into cDNA, which served as the sequencing template. This table comes from immunoSEQ multiplex PCR, and its TCRdb copy is limited to in-frame clones, with some not included. The table has 100,000 to 120,000 clones, approximately 59% seen once. The TCR was taken from a human donor in good health. Sequenced sample: CD8+ T cells sorted from blood. V gene TRBV5-1 combines with J gene TRBJ2-1, with 7 nucleotides matching TRBD1. CDR3 in DNA: TGCGCCAGCAGCTTGGACAGGGGCAATGAGCAGTTCTTC. Protein: CASSLDRGNEQFF.